This T cell receptor beta chain is from a study of T cell responses to AZD1222 COVID-19 vaccine. Points from the study as a whole: Reportedly, nearly half the spike-specific TCRs target unmutated variant regions. Vaccine-associated CD4 TCRs ranged over spike, dominating at 160-218 and 743-854.

With V trimmed by 1 base and J by 2 bases, 7 bases remained unmatched. In germline, CDR1 is SGHVS, CDR2 FQNEAQ. The length of the CDR3 is 16 residues. Worth noting for this clone: Its antigen is unidentified.

Repertoires were generated with immunoSEQ multiplex PCR, while TCRdb's copy carries only in-frame clones and drops some. Found here are around 97,000 clones, roughly 87% of them singletons; the top ten hold 4% to 5.5%. This TCR came from an adult in good health. This specimen was peripheral blood, taken on day 0 of AZD1222 vaccination. The chain carries TRBV7-8 and TRBJ1-2; 7 bases line up with TRBD1. The CDR3: CASSLVAGGGNYGYTF. The CDR3 DNA follows: TGTGCCAGCAGCTTAGTGGCAGGGGGAGGCAACTATGGCTACACCTTC.